The 12 T cell receptor beta chains below all came from one sample that was sequenced in a study of early T cells in non-severe SARS-CoV-2 infection. TCRdb re-analysed the 5' RACE reads in MiXCR, keeping a single row per CDR3 protein. The sample consists of about 64,000 distinct CDR3 sequences, around an eighth of them appearing once. The input for sequencing was whole blood, taken at baseline. These receptors were obtained from an adult who was a healthcare worker with PCR-confirmed SARS-CoV-2 infection or an uninfected control (not recorded which).

The chain has TRBV19 and TRBJ2-7; 9 bases agree with TRBD1. With 6 bases clipped from V and 6 bases from J, the junction kept 9 bases outside the gene matches. CDR3 length equals 14 residues. Germline V gives CDR1 LNHDA, CDR2 SQIVND (reference sequence). The CDR3 sequence is CASSLGTGHREQYF. The CDR3 DNA reads as TGTGCCAGTAGCCTTGGGACAGGGCATCGCGAGCAGTACTTC.

The chain links TRBV6-5 to TRBJ1-3; tentatively, D is TRBD1 (6 bases). The CDR3 is 14 residues long. V gave up 6 bases and J gave up 2 bases, with 11 bases separating them. Germline V gives CDR1 MNHEY, CDR2 SVGAGI. The DNA for the CDR3 is TGTGCCAGCAGGACAACAGGGCCTGGAAACACCATATATTTT. Translation: CASRTTGPGNTIYF.

Only a few counts were recorded for this clonotype. This rearrangement joins TRBV18 to TRBJ1-4; D unclear. V lost 3 bases and J 8 bases, leaving 10 bases between the germline ends. Germline CDR1 KGHSH, CDR2 LQKENI. This CDR3 comprises 13 residues. The CDR3 region is CASSPGLKEKLFF. The CDR3 DNA reads as TGTGCCAGCTCACCCGGCCTAAAAGAAAAACTGTTTTTT.

As concerns this clonotype: One end of the junction varies from germline; a read error may be responsible. The V call is TRBV11-2, the J call TRBJ2-1; the D is unclear. CDR1 is SGHAT and CDR2 is FQNNGV in the germline V gene. The length of the CDR3 is 12 residues. This chain's CDR3 is CVSSLDNGEQFF. The CDR3 DNA is TGTGTCAGCAGCCTCGATAACGGTGAGCAGTTCTTC.

CDR3 amino acids: CASSLLQGRTEAFF. DNA for the CDR3: TGTGCCAGCAGCTTACTTCAGGGAAGGACTGAAGCTTTCTTT. The V call is TRBV7-9, the J call TRBJ1-1, with D perhaps TRBD1 (5 bases). The CDR3 spans 14 residues. CDR1 and CDR2 (germline): SEHNR, FQNEAQ (reference sequence). Trimming left V 2 bases short and J 5 bases short, with 12 bases between.

V is TRBV25-1 and J is TRBJ2-2; 9 bases match TRBD2. CDR1 and CDR2 (germline): MGHDK, SYGVNS. V shed 1 base and J 7 bases; nucleotides not matched to a gene: 7. This CDR3 region has 16 residues. The CDR3 coding sequence is TGTGCCAGCAGTGAATCAGGGACTAGCTTTGGCGGGGAGCTGTTTTTT. This gives the protein CASSESGTSFGGELFF.

The chain carries TRBV6-6 and TRBJ2-5; no clear D. Germline CDR1 reads MNHNY; CDR2 reads SVGAGI (reference sequence). V gave up 2 bases and J gave up 5 bases, with 6 bases separating them. The CDR3 consists of 12 residues. CDR3 in amino acids: CASSYGTETQYF. The CDR3 bases are TGTGCCAGCAGTTACGGAACGGAGACCCAGTACTTC.

The J gene is TRBJ2-3, the V gene TRBV5-5, with D tentatively TRBD2 (5 bases). Germline CDR1 is SGHKS and CDR2 is YYEKEE (reference sequence). This CDR3 has 13 amino acids. V was shortened by 3 bases and J by 7 bases, with 12 bases between the two germline ends. CDR3 nucleotides: TGTGCCAGCAGCTCCCATGGGGAGAATACGCAGTATTTT. Protein product: CASSSHGENTQYF. The variable domain in full, completed from reference TRBV5-5 and TRBJ2-3, reads DAGVTQSPTHLIKTRGQQVTLRCSPISGHKSVSWYQQVLGQGPQFIFQYYEKEERGRGNFPDRFSARQFPNYSSELNVNALLLGDSALYLCASSSHGENTQYFGPGTRLTVL.

This clonotype has only a few counts. The chain couples TRBV11-2 to TRBJ1-6, with a tentative D call TRBD1 (5 bases). This CDR3 spans 13 amino acids. V was trimmed by 7 bases and J by 10 bases, leaving 14 bases between them. The germline V gene encodes CDR1 SGHAT and CDR2 FQNNGV. As DNA, the CDR3 is TGTGCCAGCACTCCGGAGGGGTACTCACCCCTCCACTTT. It encodes CASTPEGYSPLHF.

This clonotype was seen repeatedly, ten times or more. The chain uses TRBV4-1 and TRBJ1-5; no clear D. Trimming took 1 base from V and 2 from J, leaving 6 bases between them. Germline V gene lookup returns CDR1 MGHRA and CDR2 YSYEKL. The CDR3 consists of 14 residues. The CDR3 DNA sequence: TGCGCCAGCAGCCAAGCTTGGGGCAATCAGCCCCAGCATTTT. Encoded protein: CASSQAWGNQPQHF.

This clonotype was counted only a few times. The rearrangement joins TRBV29-1 to TRBJ1-1, with D possibly matching TRBD1 (5 bases). Between the trimmed V and J ends, which lost 4 bases and 1 base, there was a span of 10 bases. CDR1 and CDR2 (germline): SQVTM, ANQGSEA. CDR3 length: 13 residues. The CDR3 protein is CSVGGGPNTEAFF. The CDR3 region has the DNA TGCAGCGTTGGTGGGGGACCGAACACTGAAGCTTTCTTT.

This clonotype has a handful of counts. The V call is TRBV20-1, the J call TRBJ2-3; the D gene is possibly TRBD2 (7 bases). The germline gives CDR1 DFQATT, CDR2 SNEGSKA (reference sequence). CDR3 size: 17 residues. The V gene lost 0 bases and the J gene lost 3 bases, with 19 bases spanning the gap. CDR3 sequence: CSARDPFAGARTDTQYF. CDR3 in DNA: TGCAGTGCTAGAGATCCTTTTGCGGGGGCCCGAACAGATACGCAGTATTTT.